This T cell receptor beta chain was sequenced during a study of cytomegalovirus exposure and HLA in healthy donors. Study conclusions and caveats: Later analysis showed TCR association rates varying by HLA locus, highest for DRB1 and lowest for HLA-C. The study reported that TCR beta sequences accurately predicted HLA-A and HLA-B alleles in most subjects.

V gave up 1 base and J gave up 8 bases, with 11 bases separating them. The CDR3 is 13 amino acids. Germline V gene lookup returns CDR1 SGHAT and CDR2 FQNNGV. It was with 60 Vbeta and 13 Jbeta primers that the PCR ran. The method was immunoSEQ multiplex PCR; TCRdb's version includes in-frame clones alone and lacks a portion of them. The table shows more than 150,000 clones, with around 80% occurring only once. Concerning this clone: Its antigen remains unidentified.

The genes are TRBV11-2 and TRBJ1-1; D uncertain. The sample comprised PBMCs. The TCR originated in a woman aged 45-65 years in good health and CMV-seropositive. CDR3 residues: CASSLATRSEAFF. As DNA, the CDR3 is TGTGCCAGCAGCTTAGCCACAAGATCCGAAGCTTTCTTT.